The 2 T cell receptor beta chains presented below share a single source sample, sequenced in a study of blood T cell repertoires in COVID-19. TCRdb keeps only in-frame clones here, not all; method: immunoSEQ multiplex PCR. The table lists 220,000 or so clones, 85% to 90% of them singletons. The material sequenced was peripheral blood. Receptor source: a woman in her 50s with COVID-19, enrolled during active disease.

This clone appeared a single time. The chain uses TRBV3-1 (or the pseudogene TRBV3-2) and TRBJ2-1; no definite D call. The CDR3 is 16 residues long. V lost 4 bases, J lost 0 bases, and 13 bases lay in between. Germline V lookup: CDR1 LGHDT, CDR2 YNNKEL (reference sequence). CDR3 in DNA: TGTGCCAGCAGCCTCAGAGGTTCTAGCTCCTACAATGAGCAGTTCTTC. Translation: CASSLRGSSSYNEQFF.

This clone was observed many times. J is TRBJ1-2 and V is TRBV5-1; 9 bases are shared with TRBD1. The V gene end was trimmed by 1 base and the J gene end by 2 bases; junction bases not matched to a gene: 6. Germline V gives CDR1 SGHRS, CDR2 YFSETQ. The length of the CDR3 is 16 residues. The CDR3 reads CASSLTWTGENYGYTF. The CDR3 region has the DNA TGCGCCAGCAGCTTGACTTGGACAGGGGAAAACTATGGCTACACCTTC.